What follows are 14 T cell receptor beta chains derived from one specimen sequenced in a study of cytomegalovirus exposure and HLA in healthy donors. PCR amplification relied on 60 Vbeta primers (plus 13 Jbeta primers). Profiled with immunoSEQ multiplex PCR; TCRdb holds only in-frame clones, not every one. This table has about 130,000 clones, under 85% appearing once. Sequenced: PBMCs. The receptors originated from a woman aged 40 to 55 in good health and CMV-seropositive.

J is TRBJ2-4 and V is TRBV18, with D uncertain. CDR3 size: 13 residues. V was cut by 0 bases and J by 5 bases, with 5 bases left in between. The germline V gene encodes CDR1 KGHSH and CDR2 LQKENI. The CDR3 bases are TGTGCCAGCTCACCACCCAGTCAAAACATTCAGTACTTC. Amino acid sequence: CASSPPSQNIQYF.

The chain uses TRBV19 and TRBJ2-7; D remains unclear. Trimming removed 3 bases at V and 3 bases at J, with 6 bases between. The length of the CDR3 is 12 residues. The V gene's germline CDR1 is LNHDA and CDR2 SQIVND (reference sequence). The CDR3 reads CASSIPGYEQYF. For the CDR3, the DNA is TGTGCCAGTAGTATTCCGGGCTACGAGCAGTACTTC.

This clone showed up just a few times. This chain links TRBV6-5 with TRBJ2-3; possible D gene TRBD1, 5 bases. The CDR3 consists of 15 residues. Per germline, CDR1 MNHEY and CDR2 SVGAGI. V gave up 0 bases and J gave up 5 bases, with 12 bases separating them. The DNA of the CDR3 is TGTGCCAGCAGTTACTCTGGACACCGCAGAGATACGCAGTATTTT. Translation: CASSYSGHRRDTQYF.

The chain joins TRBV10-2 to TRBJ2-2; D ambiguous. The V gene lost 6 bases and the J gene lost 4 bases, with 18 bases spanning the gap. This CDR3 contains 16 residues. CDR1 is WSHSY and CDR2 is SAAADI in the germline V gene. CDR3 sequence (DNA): TGCGCCAGCAGCTGGCCCTCTAGATCAGCCACCGGGGAGCTGTTTTTT. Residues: CASSWPSRSATGELFF.

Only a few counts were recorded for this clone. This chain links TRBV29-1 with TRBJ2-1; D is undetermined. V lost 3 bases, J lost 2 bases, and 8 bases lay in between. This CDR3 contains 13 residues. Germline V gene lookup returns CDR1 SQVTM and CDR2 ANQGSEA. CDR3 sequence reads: CSVDDGAYNEQFF. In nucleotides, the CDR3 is TGCAGCGTTGATGACGGAGCCTACAATGAGCAGTTCTTC.

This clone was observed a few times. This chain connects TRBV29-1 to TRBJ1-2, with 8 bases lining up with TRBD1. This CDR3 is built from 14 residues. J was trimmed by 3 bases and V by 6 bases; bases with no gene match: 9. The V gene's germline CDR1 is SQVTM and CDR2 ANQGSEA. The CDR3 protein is CSVDLTGVDYGYTF. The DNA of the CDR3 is TGCAGCGTCGATTTGACAGGGGTTGACTATGGCTACACCTTC.

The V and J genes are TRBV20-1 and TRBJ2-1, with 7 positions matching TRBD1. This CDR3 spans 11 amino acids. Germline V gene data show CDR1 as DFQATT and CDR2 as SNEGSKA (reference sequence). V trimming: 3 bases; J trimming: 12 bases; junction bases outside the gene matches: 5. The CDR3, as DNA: TGCAGTGCTAGTAAAGACAGGGCGCAGTTCTTC. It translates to CSASKDRAQFF.

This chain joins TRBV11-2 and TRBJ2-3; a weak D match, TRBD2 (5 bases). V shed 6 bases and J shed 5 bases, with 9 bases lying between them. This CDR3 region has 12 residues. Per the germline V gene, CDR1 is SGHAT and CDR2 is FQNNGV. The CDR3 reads CASRGGGDTQYF. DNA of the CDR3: TGTGCCAGCAGAGGAGGAGGAGATACGCAGTATTTT.

The CDR3 coding sequence is TGTGCCAGCACCCCCGGACTTTTACCACCAGATACGCAGTATTTT. Protein sequence: CASTPGLLPPDTQYF. The chain carries TRBV7-9 and TRBJ2-3; TRBD2 might be the D (5 bases). The V gene's germline CDR1 is SEHNR and CDR2 FQNEAQ (reference sequence). This CDR3 is 15 amino acids long. V was clipped by 7 bases and J by 4 bases, with 18 bases between them.

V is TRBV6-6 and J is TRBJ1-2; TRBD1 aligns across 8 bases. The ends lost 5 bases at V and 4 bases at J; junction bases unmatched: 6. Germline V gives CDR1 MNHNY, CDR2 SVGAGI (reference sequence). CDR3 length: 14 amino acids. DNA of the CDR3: TGTGCCAGCAGTCATCGGGACAGGACCTATGGCTACACCTTC. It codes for CASSHRDRTYGYTF.

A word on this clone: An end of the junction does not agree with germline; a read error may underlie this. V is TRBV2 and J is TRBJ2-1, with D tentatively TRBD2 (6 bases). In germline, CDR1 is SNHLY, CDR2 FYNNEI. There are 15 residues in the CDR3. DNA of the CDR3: TGTGCCAGCACTGAAAGGATAGCGGCGTACAATGAGCAGTTCTTC. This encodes CASTERIAAYNEQFF.

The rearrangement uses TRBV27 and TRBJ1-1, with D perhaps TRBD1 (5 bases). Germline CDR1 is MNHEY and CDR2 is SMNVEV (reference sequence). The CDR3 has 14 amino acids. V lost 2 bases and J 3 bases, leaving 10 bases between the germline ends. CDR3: CASSLRGDYTEAFF. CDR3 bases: TGTGCCAGCAGTTTAAGAGGGGACTACACTGAAGCTTTCTTT.

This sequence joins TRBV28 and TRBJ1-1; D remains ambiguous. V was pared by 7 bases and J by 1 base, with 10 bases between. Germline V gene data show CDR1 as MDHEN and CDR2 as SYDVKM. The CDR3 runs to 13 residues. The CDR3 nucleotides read TGTGCCAGCACCGTGAGCCAGAACACTGAAGCTTTCTTT. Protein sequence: CASTVSQNTEAFF.

The CDR3 loop is CASRTGVGGYTF. The CDR3 DNA reads TGTGCCAGCAGGACAGGGGTAGGTGGCTACACCTTC. The chain couples TRBV25-1 to TRBJ1-2; 8 bases are a match to TRBD1. Per germline, CDR1 MGHDK and CDR2 SYGVNS. This CDR3 is 12 amino acids long. J gave up 7 bases and V 6 bases, and 4 bases lay outside the gene matches.